Presented here are 8 T cell receptor beta chains from one specimen sequenced in a study of T cell repertoires in cytomegalovirus infection. No antigen has been assigned to these receptors. TCRdb used MiXCR to reprocess the reads, holding one entry per CDR3 protein. The sample yields around 770,000 distinct CDR3 sequences, roughly 29% seen once. The sample here was cultured CD8+ T cells from PBMCs, taken from culture after CMV antigen stimulation. The receptors originated from a human donor in good health (CMV status not recorded). Some clones in this sample may be carry-over from other donors' samples.

DNA for the CDR3: TGCGCCAGCAGCACGGAGTTCGATAGGAACAAAAACATTCAGTACTTC. This codes for CASSTEFDRNKNIQYF. The chain combines TRBV5-1 with TRBJ2-4; D uncertain. Trimming removed 4 bases from V and 3 bases from J, with 17 bases in between. The germline gives CDR1 SGHRS, CDR2 YFSETQ. The CDR3 is 16 residues long.

The genes are TRBV27 and TRBJ2-7; D uncertain. Trimming left V 5 bases short and J 6 bases short, with 14 bases between. The CDR3 is made up of 13 amino acids. Germline CDR1 is MNHEY and CDR2 is SMNVEV (reference sequence). The CDR3 is CASSLLDGVEQYF. CDR3 in DNA: TGTGCCAGCAGTCTTCTCGATGGAGTCGAGCAGTACTTC.

This clonotype has only a few counts. In nucleotides, the CDR3 is TGTGCCAGCGCTCACGGGACGACAGCCTACGAGCAGTACTTC. It yields the protein CASAHGTTAYEQYF. The chain carries TRBV7-9 and TRBJ2-7; possibly TRBD1 or TRBD2 for D (5 bases each). Deletions cut 8 bases from V and 2 bases from J, with 16 bases between. The germline V gene has CDR1 SEHNR and CDR2 FQNEAQ (reference sequence). This CDR3 is built from 14 residues. The full variable domain, its missing parts supplied by reference TRBV7-9 and TRBJ2-7, is DTGVSQNPRHKITKRGQNVTFRCDPISEHNRLYWYRQTLGQGPEFLTYFQNEAQLEKSRLLSDRFSAERPKGSFSTLEIQRTEQGDSAMYLCASAHGTTAYEQYFGPGTRLTVT.

This chain uses TRBV7-2 with TRBJ2-3; weak D call: TRBD2 (6 bases). Germline CDR1 and CDR2: SGHTA and FQGNSA. The CDR3 runs 15 residues. V lost 4 bases, J lost 7 bases, and 18 bases lay in between. The CDR3 protein is CASSSTQEGVNTQYF. As DNA, the CDR3 is TGTGCCAGCAGCTCAACCCAGGAGGGCGTAAATACGCAGTATTTT.

The CDR3 DNA reads as TGTGCCAGCAGCCCCCGACCTCCCGAGAATGAGCAGTTCTTC. Its translation: CASSPRPPENEQFF. J is TRBJ2-1 and V is TRBV11-3; D gene ambiguous. Trimming took off 5 bases at V and 7 bases at J, with 15 bases between the two ends. Germline V lookup: CDR1 SGHNT, CDR2 YENEEA. The CDR3 runs 14 residues.

This clonotype was detected ten times or more. The V call is TRBV12-3 or TRBV12-4, the J call TRBJ2-7, with TRBD1 identical over 9 bases. Trimming took 4 bases from V and 2 from J; bases not matched to a gene: 6. The CDR3 runs to 15 residues. CDR3 DNA sequence: TGTGCCAGCAGTTCCGACCGGGACAGGGCCTACGAGCAGTACTTC. It translates to CASSSDRDRAYEQYF.

The chain is built from TRBV6-6 and TRBJ2-7, with a weak D call TRBD1 (5 bases). The V gene's germline CDR1 is MNHNY and CDR2 SVGAGI (reference sequence). This CDR3 has 12 amino acids. The germline V and J ends were trimmed by 0 bases and 6 bases, with 6 bases remaining between them. CDR3 sequence reads: CASSYSTAEQYV. CDR3 DNA sequence: TGTGCCAGCAGTTACTCGACAGCCGAGCAGTACGTC.

V and J are TRBV6-5 and TRBJ2-1; TRBD1 aligns across 10 bases. Germline-derived CDR1 and CDR2 are MNHEY and SVGAGI. V was clipped by 1 base and J by 9 bases; unmatched bases: 6. CDR3 length equals 15 residues. Here the CDR3 reads CASSYLRQGAGEQFF. CDR3 sequence (DNA): TGTGCCAGCAGTTACTTGAGACAGGGGGCAGGTGAGCAGTTCTTC.